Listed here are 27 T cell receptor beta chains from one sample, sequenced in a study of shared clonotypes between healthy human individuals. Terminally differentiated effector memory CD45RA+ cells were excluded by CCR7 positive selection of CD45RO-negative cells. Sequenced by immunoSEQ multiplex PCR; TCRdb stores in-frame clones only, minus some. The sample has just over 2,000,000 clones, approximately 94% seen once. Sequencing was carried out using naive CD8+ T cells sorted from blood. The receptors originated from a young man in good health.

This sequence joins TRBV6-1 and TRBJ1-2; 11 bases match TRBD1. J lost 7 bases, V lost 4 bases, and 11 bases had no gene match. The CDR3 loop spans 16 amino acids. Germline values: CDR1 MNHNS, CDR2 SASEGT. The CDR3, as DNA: TGTGCCAGCAGTGCGAATTCCGGGACAGGGGGTTTTGGCTACACCTTC. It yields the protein CASSANSGTGGFGYTF.

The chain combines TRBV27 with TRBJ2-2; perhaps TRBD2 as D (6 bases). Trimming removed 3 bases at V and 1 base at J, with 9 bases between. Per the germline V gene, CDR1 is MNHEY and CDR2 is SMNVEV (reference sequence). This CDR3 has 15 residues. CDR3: CASSFAGLNTGELFF. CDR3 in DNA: TGTGCCAGCAGTTTTGCGGGGCTGAACACCGGGGAGCTGTTTTTT.

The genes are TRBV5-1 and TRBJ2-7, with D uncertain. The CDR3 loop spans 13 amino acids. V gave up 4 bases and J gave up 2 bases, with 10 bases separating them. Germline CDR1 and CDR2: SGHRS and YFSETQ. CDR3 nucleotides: TGCGCCAGCAGCCCAATAACAACCTACGAGCAGTACTTC. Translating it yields CASSPITTYEQYF. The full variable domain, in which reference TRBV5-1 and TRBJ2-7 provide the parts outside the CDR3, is KAGVTQTPRYLIKTRGQQVTLSCSPISGHRSVSWYQQTPGQGLQFLFEYFSETQRNKGNFPGRFSGRQFSNSRSEMNVSTLELGDSALYLCASSPITTYEQYFGPGTRLTVT.

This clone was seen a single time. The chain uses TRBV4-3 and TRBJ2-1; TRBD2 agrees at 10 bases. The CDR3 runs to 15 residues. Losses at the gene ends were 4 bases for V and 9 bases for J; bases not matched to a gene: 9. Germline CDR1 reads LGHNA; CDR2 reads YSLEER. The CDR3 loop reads CASSLTSGTRPEQFF. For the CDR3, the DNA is TGCGCCAGCAGCCTTACTAGCGGGACCCGGCCTGAGCAGTTCTTC.

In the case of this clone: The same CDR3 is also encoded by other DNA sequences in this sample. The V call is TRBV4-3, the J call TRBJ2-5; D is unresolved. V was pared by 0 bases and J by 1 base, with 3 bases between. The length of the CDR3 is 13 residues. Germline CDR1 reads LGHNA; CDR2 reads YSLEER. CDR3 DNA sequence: TGCGCCAGCAGCCAAGAACTCCAAGAGACCCAGTACTTC. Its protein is CASSQELQETQYF.

CDR3 nucleotide sequence: TGTGCCAGCAGTTTCCCGGGACTAGCGGGGGCAGCAGATACGCAGTATTTT. It is translated as CASSFPGLAGAADTQYF. This chain links TRBV28 with TRBJ2-3, with 14 bases lining up with TRBD2. This CDR3 spans 17 amino acids. V lost 3 bases and J lost 4; bases outside the gene matches: 6. CDR1 and CDR2 (germline): MDHEN, SYDVKM.

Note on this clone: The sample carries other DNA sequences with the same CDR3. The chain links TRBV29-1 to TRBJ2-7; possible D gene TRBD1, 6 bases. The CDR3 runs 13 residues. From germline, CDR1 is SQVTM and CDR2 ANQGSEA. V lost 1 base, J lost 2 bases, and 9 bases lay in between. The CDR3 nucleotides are TGCAGCGTTGAAGGGACAGATGCCTACGAGCAGTACTTC. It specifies CSVEGTDAYEQYF.

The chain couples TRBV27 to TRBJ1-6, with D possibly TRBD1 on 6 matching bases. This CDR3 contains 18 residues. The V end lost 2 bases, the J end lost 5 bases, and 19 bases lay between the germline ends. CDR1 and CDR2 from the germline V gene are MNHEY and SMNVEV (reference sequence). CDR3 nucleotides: TGTGCCAGCAGTTTACAGGGGTGGAATATCGGGGATAATTCACCCCTCCACTTT. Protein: CASSLQGWNIGDNSPLHF.

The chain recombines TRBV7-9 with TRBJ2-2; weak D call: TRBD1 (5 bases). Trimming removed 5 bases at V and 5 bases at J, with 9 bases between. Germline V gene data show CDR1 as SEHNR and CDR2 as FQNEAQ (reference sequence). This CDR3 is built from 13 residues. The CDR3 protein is CASSIGHTGELFF. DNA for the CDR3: TGTGCCAGCAGCATAGGACATACCGGGGAGCTGTTTTTT.

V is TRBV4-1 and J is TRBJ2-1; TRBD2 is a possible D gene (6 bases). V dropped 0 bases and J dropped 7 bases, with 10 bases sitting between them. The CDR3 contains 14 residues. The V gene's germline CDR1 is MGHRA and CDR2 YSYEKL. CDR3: CASSQDGTLNEQFF. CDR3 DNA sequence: TGCGCCAGCAGCCAAGACGGGACTCTTAATGAGCAGTTCTTC.

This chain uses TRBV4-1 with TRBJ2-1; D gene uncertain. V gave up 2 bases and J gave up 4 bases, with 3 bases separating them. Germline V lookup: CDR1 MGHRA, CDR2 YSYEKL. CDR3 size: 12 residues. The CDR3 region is CASSQRYNEQFF. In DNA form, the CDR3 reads TGCGCCAGCAGCCAACGGTACAATGAGCAGTTCTTC.

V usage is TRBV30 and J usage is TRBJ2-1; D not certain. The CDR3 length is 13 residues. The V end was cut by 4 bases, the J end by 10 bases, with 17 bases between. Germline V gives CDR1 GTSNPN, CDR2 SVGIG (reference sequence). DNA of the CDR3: TGTGCCTGGATACGCCTGGGCGTCTTGGAGCAGTTCTTC. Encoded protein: CAWIRLGVLEQFF.

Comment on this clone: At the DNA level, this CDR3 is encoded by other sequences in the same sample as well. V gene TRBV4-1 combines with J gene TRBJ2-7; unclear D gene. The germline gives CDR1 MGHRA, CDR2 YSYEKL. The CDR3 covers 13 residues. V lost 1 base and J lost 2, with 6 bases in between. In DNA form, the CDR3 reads TGCGCCAGCAGCCAAGCAGTAACCTACGAGCAGTACTTC. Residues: CASSQAVTYEQYF.

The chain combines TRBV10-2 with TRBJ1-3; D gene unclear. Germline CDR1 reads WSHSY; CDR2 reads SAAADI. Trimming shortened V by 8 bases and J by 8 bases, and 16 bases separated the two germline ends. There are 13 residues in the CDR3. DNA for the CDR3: TGCGCCAGCCGACTGGTCCCCCGAGACACCATATATTTT. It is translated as CASRLVPRDTIYF.

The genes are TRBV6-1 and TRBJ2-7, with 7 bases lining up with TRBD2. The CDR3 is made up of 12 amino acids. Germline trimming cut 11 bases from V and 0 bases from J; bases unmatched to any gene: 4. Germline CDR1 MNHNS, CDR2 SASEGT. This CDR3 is CAARGDSYEQYF. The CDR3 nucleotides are TGTGCCGCTCGGGGGGACTCCTACGAGCAGTACTTC.

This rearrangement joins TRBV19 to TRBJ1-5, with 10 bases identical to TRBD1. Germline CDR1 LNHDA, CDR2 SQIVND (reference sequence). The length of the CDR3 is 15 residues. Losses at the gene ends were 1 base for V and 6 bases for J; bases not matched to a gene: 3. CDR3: CASSIGGTGAQPQHF. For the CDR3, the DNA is TGTGCCAGTAGTATAGGTGGGACAGGGGCTCAGCCCCAGCATTTT. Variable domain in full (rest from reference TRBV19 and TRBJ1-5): DGGITQSPKYLFRKEGQNVTLSCEQNLNHDAMYWYRQDPGQGLRLIYYSQIVNDFQKGDIAEGYSVSREKKESFPLTVTSAQKNPTAFYLCASSIGGTGAQPQHFGDGTRLSIL.

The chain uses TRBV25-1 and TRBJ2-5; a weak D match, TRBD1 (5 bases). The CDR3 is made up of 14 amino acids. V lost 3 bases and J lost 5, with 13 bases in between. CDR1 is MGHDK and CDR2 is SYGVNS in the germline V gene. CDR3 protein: CASSDLDSSETQYF. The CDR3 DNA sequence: TGTGCCAGCAGTGACCTTGACAGTTCGGAGACCCAGTACTTC.

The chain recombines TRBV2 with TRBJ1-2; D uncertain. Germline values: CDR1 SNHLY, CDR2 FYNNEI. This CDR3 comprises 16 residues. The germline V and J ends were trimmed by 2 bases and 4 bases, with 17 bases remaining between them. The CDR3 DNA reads TGTGCCAGCAGTGAATGGGCGGCCCTAAGACTCTATGGCTACACCTTC. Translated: CASSEWAALRLYGYTF.

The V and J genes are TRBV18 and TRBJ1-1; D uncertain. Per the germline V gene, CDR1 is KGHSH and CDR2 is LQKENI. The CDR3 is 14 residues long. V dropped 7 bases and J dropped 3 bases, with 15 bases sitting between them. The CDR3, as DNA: TGTGCCAGCTTACCTGAATGGTCGGACACTGAAGCTTTCTTT. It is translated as CASLPEWSDTEAFF.

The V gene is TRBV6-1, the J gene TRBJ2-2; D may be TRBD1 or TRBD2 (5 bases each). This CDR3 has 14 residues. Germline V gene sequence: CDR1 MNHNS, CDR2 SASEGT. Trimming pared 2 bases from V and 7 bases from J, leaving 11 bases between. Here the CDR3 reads CASSENVGDGELFF. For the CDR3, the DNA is TGTGCCAGCAGTGAAAACGTGGGGGACGGGGAGCTGTTTTTT.

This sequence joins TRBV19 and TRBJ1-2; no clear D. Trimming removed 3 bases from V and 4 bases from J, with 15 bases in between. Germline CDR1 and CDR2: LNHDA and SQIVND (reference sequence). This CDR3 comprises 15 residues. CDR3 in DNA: TGTGCCAGTAGTATTGGGCAGTCTCTACCCTATGGCTACACCTTC. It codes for CASSIGQSLPYGYTF.

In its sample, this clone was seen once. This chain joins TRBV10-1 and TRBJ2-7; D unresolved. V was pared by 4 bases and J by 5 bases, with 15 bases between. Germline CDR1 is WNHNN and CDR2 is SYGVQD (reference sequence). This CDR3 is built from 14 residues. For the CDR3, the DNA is TGCGCCAGCAGTGGGGGAAGTGGACCCCACGAGCAGTACTTC. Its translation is CASSGGSGPHEQYF.

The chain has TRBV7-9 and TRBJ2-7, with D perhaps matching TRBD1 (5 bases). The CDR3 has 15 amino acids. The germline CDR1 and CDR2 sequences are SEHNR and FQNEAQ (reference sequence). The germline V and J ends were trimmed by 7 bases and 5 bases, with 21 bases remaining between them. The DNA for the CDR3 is TGTGCCAGCACCTCTTGGCAGGGTGGCCTGGACGAGCAGTACTTC. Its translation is CASTSWQGGLDEQYF.

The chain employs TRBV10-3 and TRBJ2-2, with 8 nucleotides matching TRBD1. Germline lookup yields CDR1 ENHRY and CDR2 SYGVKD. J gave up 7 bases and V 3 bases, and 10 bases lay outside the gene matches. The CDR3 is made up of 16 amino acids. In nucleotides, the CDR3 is TGTGCCATCAGTGACCACGACAGGGGTGGCTACGGGGAGCTGTTTTTT. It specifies CAISDHDRGGYGELFF.

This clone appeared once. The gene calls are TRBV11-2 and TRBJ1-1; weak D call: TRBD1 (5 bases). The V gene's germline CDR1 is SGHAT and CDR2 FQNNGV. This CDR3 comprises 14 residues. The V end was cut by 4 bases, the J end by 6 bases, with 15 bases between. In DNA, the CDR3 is TGTGCCAGCAGCTCCTCGAGGGGTTTTCCTGAAGCTTTCTTT. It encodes CASSSSRGFPEAFF.

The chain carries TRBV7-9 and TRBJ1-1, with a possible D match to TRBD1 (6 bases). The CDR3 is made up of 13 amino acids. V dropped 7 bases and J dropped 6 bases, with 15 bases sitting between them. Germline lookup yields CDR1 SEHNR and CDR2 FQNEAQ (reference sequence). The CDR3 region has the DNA TGTGCCAGCATCACAGGGCTAACACCTGAAGCTTTCTTT. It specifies CASITGLTPEAFF.

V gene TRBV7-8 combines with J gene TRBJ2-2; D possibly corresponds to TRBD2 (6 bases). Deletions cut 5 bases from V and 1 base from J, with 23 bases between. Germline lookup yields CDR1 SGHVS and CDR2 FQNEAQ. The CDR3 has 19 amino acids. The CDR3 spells CASSLGLVGSPMNTGELFF. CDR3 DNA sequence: TGTGCCAGCAGCCTGGGCCTGGTCGGGAGCCCAATGAACACCGGGGAGCTGTTTTTT.